The 30 T cell receptor beta chains below come from one sample, sequenced in a study of CD8+CD57+ T cells in acquired aplastic anemia. Previously, flow cytometry had revealed CD8+CD57+ cell expansion in the patients chosen for sequencing. It was genomic DNA that served as the template for profiling TCR beta VDJ and CDR3. TCRdb re-called the reads through MiXCR, storing one row per CDR3 protein. The profile shows a few hundred thousand distinct CDR3 sequences, roughly 50% of them singletons. Sequencing was performed on sorted CD4+, CD8+, or CD8+CD57+ T cells (not recorded which) from PBMCs. The source is a human donor with aplastic anemia.

This clonotype occurred many times. The chain recombines TRBV3-1 with TRBJ1-5; D is perhaps TRBD1 (6 bases). In germline, CDR1 is LGHDT, CDR2 YNNKEL (reference sequence). Trimming pared 3 bases from V and 1 base from J, leaving 7 bases between. The CDR3 loop spans 14 amino acids. CDR3 region: CASSQGASNQPQHF. As DNA, the CDR3 is TGTGCCAGCAGCCAGGGGGCGAGCAATCAGCCCCAGCATTTT.

The chain recombines TRBV5-1 with TRBJ2-7, with 7 bases lining up with TRBD1. CDR1 and CDR2 (germline): SGHRS, YFSETQ. This CDR3 region has 15 residues. Trimming took 3 bases from V and 3 from J; bases not matched to a gene: 9. DNA for the CDR3: TGCGCCAGCAGCTCCTCCGGGACAGAGGACTACGAGCAGTACTTC. It encodes CASSSSGTEDYEQYF.

This clonotype has at least ten counts. The rearrangement joins TRBV20-1 to TRBJ1-2; 7 bases are a match to TRBD1. The CDR3 runs to 12 residues. With 6 bases clipped from V and 8 bases from J, the junction kept 9 bases outside the gene matches. Germline V gene data show CDR1 as DFQATT and CDR2 as SNEGSKA (reference sequence). CDR3 sequence (DNA): TGCAGTGCACCCACAGGGGCGGGGGGCTACACCTTC. It codes for CSAPTGAGGYTF.

Ten or more counts support this clonotype. CDR3 sequence: CASSKTGTGGITGELFF. CDR3 DNA: TGCGCCAGCAGCAAAACTGGGACAGGGGGCATCACCGGGGAGCTGTTTTTT. J is TRBJ2-2 and V is TRBV5-1, with TRBD1 matching 12 bases. CDR3 length equals 17 residues. V lost 4 bases and J lost 4; bases outside the gene matches: 8. Germline lookup yields CDR1 SGHRS and CDR2 YFSETQ.

There are a few counts of this clonotype. This sequence may be a read error, since a much larger clone differs from it by one base. Written as DNA, the CDR3 is TGTGCCAGCAGCTTTAAAGGCGAGGGGGGCTACGGGCAGTACTTC. Amino acid sequence: CASSFKGEGGYGQYF. This chain connects TRBV7-8 to TRBJ2-7; D is perhaps TRBD1 or TRBD2 (6 bases each). Germline CDR1 is SGHVS and CDR2 is FQNEAQ. This CDR3 comprises 15 residues.

J is TRBJ2-1 and V is TRBV11-2; D possibly uses TRBD1 or TRBD2 (5 bases each). Trimming removed 5 bases at V and 6 bases at J, with 26 bases between. The CDR3 loop spans 18 amino acids. Germline CDR1 reads SGHAT; CDR2 reads FQNNGV. The CDR3 DNA follows: TGTGCCAGCAGCCCTAGTCGACCTTTGGGGGTTCCTCCCAATGAGCAGTTCTTC. Translating gives CASSPSRPLGVPPNEQFF.

V and J are TRBV20-1 and TRBJ1-1; 9 nucleotides line up with TRBD1. This CDR3 is 14 amino acids long. Germline-derived CDR1 and CDR2 are DFQATT and SNEGSKA (reference sequence). V dropped 2 bases and J dropped 4; count of bases not matched to a gene: 5. The CDR3 sequence: CSARSGTGSTEAFF. The CDR3 DNA sequence: TGCAGTGCTAGAAGTGGGACAGGGAGCACTGAAGCTTTCTTT.

This clonotype was counted a single time. This chain links TRBV29-1 with TRBJ1-6; weak D call: TRBD1 (6 bases). The CDR3 extends over 13 amino acids. Germline V gene data show CDR1 as SQVTM and CDR2 as ANQGSEA. V lost 6 bases to trimming and J lost 7 bases, with 13 bases between them. The CDR3 sequence: CSVLWTENSPLHF. Written as DNA, the CDR3 is TGCAGCGTCCTCTGGACAGAGAATTCACCCCTCCACTTT.

This clonotype occurred many times. The chain recombines TRBV6-1 with TRBJ1-5; 7 bases are shared with TRBD1. CDR1 and CDR2 (germline): MNHNS, SASEGT. V was clipped by 3 bases and J by 5 bases; unmatched bases: 7. This CDR3 contains 15 residues. The CDR3 DNA reads as TGTGCCAGCAGTGACGACAGGGTAGAGGATCAGCCCCAGCATTTT. The encoded protein is CASSDDRVEDQPQHF.

In DNA, the CDR3 is TGCAGTGCTAGACCGCAGACGGATAATTCACCCCTCCACTTT. Translation gives CSARPQTDNSPLHF. The J gene is TRBJ1-6, the V gene TRBV20-1; D not resolved. Germline CDR1 is DFQATT and CDR2 is SNEGSKA (reference sequence). The CDR3 length is 14 residues. Between the trimmed V and J ends, which lost 2 bases and 5 bases, there was a span of 10 bases.

The V gene is TRBV12-3 or TRBV12-4, the J gene TRBJ1-2, with 11 bases matching TRBD1. The CDR3 spans 14 residues. The ends lost 5 bases at V and 8 bases at J; junction bases unmatched: 7. The CDR3 bases are TGTGCCAGCAGTGATGGACAGGGGGCAGGAGGCTACACCTTC. Translating gives CASSDGQGAGGYTF.

The V call is TRBV11-2, the J call TRBJ2-5; 8 bases agree with TRBD1. Trimming removed 0 bases from V and 12 bases from J; junction bases left unmatched: 9. From germline, CDR1 is SGHAT and CDR2 FQNNGV. The CDR3 spans 14 residues. The CDR3: CASSLEGQAWREYF. The CDR3 nucleotides read TGTGCCAGCAGCTTAGAGGGACAGGCTTGGAGGGAGTACTTC.

A few counts support this clonotype. With a much larger clone just one base away, this may be a read error. The CDR3 ends on some other residue instead of the conserved phenylalanine or tryptophan, so this is likely a read error. The CDR3 loop is CASREDRGSSPLHS. The CDR3 nucleotides read TGTGCCAGCAGGGAGGACAGGGGCAGTTCACCCCTCCACTCT. V is TRBV28 and J is TRBJ1-6; 9 bases are a match to TRBD1. Germline V gene lookup returns CDR1 MDHEN and CDR2 SYDVKM. CDR3 length: 14 residues. With 6 bases clipped from V and 9 bases from J, the junction kept 6 bases outside the gene matches.

V usage is TRBV7-8 and J usage is TRBJ2-5; TRBD1 might be the D (6 bases). The germline V and J ends were trimmed by 4 bases and 1 base, with 10 bases remaining between them. The germline gives CDR1 SGHVS, CDR2 FQNEAQ. This CDR3 spans 14 amino acids. The CDR3 DNA follows: TGTGCCAGCAGCTCCGACAGGCGCCAAGAGACCCAGTACTTC. This gives the protein CASSSDRRQETQYF.

The chain links TRBV2 to TRBJ1-1; 8 bases agree with TRBD1. CDR3 length: 14 residues. V dropped 7 bases and J dropped 5; count of bases not matched to a gene: 9. In germline, CDR1 is SNHLY, CDR2 FYNNEI. CDR3 region: CASILDRGGTEAFF. DNA of the CDR3: TGTGCCAGCATACTAGACAGGGGAGGTACTGAAGCTTTCTTT.

This clonotype has more than one count but fewer than ten. CDR3 sequence reads: CSARRGDAYGYTF. DNA for the CDR3: TGCAGTGCCAGACGGGGGGATGCCTATGGCTACACCTTC. The chain couples TRBV20-1 to TRBJ1-2; D is perhaps TRBD1 (5 bases). Germline-derived CDR1 and CDR2 are DFQATT and SNEGSKA (reference sequence). CDR3 size: 13 residues. The V end was cut by 6 bases, the J end by 4 bases, with 15 bases between.

In this sample, this clonotype turned up many times. This sequence joins TRBV2 and TRBJ1-4; D uncertain. Germline V gives CDR1 SNHLY, CDR2 FYNNEI. This CDR3 is built from 13 residues. The germline V and J ends were trimmed by 8 bases and 3 bases, with 10 bases remaining between them. CDR3 sequence reads: CASFQQPNEKLFF. Written as DNA, the CDR3 is TGTGCCAGCTTTCAACAGCCTAATGAAAAACTGTTTTTT.

This clonotype has just a few counts. The rearrangement links TRBV7-2 to TRBJ2-7, with D perhaps TRBD1 (5 bases). The germline V gene has CDR1 SGHTA and CDR2 FQGNSA. Trimming took 5 bases from V and 0 from J, leaving 14 bases between them. CDR3 size: 15 residues. The CDR3 region is CASSRYRQSSYEQYF. Written as DNA, the CDR3 is TGTGCCAGCAGCCGTTACCGACAGAGCTCCTACGAGCAGTACTTC.

This clonotype showed up many times. The V and J genes are TRBV5-1 and TRBJ1-2; D is ambiguous. The CDR3 extends over 13 amino acids. CDR1 and CDR2 (germline): SGHRS, YFSETQ. V dropped 1 base and J dropped 8 bases, with 12 bases sitting between them. CDR3: CASSLLREGGYTF. CDR3 nucleotide sequence: TGCGCCAGCAGCTTGTTAAGGGAGGGAGGCTACACCTTC.

CDR3 loop: CASSLSGDRDRYTF. The CDR3 DNA is TGCGCCAGCAGCTTGTCGGGGGACAGGGATCGCTACACCTTC. The J gene is TRBJ1-2, the V gene TRBV5-1, with 9 bases lining up with TRBD1. The CDR3 has 14 amino acids. CDR1 is SGHRS, CDR2 YFSETQ, per germline. Trimming at V came to 1 base and at J to 9 bases, leaving 7 bases not matched to a gene.

This clonotype was recorded many times. The chain employs TRBV12-3 or TRBV12-4 and TRBJ1-3; no definite D call. The V end lost 3 bases, the J end lost 4 bases, and 13 bases lay between the germline ends. The CDR3 spans 15 residues. CDR3 protein: CASSFGVPAGNTIYF. In DNA form, the CDR3 reads TGTGCCAGCAGTTTTGGGGTGCCGGCGGGAAACACCATATATTTT.

This clonotype was counted between two and nine times. The chain employs TRBV28 and TRBJ1-4; TRBD1 is a possible D gene (6 bases). From germline, CDR1 is MDHEN and CDR2 SYDVKM. The CDR3 loop spans 16 amino acids. V shed 11 bases and J shed 2 bases, with 21 bases lying between them. The CDR3 is CACLRRTESTNEKLFF. CDR3 DNA sequence: TGTGCCTGCCTTCGGAGGACAGAAAGCACTAATGAAAAACTGTTTTTT.

V gene TRBV7-2 combines with J gene TRBJ1-1; a possible D gene is TRBD1 (5 bases). This CDR3 comprises 14 residues. V lost 2 bases, J lost 5 bases, and 12 bases lay in between. Looked up from germline, CDR1 is SGHTA and CDR2 is FQGNSA. CDR3 nucleotides: TGTGCCAGCAGCTTACCAGGGTCCGTAACTGAAGCTTTCTTT. Translated, it gives CASSLPGSVTEAFF.

V is TRBV20-1 and J is TRBJ2-1, with TRBD1 matching over 7 bases. Losses at the gene ends were 3 bases for V and 0 bases for J; bases not matched to a gene: 11. This CDR3 is 17 amino acids long. CDR1 and CDR2 from the germline V gene are DFQATT and SNEGSKA (reference sequence). The CDR3 DNA reads as TGCAGTGCTAGGAGACGGAAAAGGGGGCACTCCTACAATGAGCAGTTCTTC. Residues: CSARRRKRGHSYNEQFF.

The CDR3 nucleotides are TGTGCCAGTAACGGCGGGCGCACAGGGAACACTGAAGCTTTCTTT. Encoded protein: CASNGGRTGNTEAFF. The gene calls are TRBV19 and TRBJ1-1, with D perhaps matching TRBD1 (5 bases). Trimming took 7 bases from V and 1 from J, leaving 16 bases between them. Germline CDR1 and CDR2: LNHDA and SQIVND (reference sequence). This CDR3 comprises 15 residues.

This clonotype was seen at least ten times. This chain joins TRBV2 and TRBJ1-6; D uncertain. V dropped 6 bases and J dropped 4 bases, with 13 bases sitting between them. Germline loops: CDR1 SNHLY, CDR2 FYNNEI. The length of the CDR3 is 15 residues. In DNA, the CDR3 is TGTGCCAGCAGAGGGCAGATCGTTTATAATTCACCCCTCCACTTT. It yields the protein CASRGQIVYNSPLHF.

The rearrangement uses TRBV24-1 and TRBJ2-1, with 10 nucleotides matching TRBD1. J lost 10 bases, V lost 3 bases, and 8 bases had no gene match. Germline assignment: CDR1 KGHDR and CDR2 SFDVKD. This CDR3 contains 15 residues. The CDR3 sequence: CATSDPDRGQREQFF. CDR3 DNA: TGTGCCACCAGTGATCCAGACAGGGGGCAACGGGAGCAGTTCTTC.

CDR3 loop: CASTLQGGGAGELFF. CDR3 DNA sequence: TGTGCCAGCACCCTGCAGGGCGGGGGGGCCGGGGAGCTGTTTTTT. This sequence joins TRBV6-5 and TRBJ2-2, with 9 bases identical to TRBD2. J gave up 6 bases and V 7 bases, and 9 bases lay outside the gene matches. From germline, CDR1 is MNHEY and CDR2 SVGAGI. The CDR3 spans 15 residues.

This rearrangement joins TRBV7-6 to TRBJ2-5; 10 bases match TRBD2. This CDR3 comprises 18 residues. V gave up 1 base and J gave up 3 bases; unmatched junction bases: 11. Germline CDR1 is SGHVS and CDR2 is FNYEAQ. DNA of the CDR3: TGTGCCAGCAGCTTAGAGGCTAGCGGGGGTCCCTTGGAAGAGACCCAGTACTTC. Its translation is CASSLEASGGPLEETQYF.

This clonotype was recorded a few times. The V and J genes are TRBV6-1 and TRBJ2-2, with D perhaps TRBD1 (6 bases). The CDR3 contains 15 residues. The germline V gene has CDR1 MNHNS and CDR2 SASEGT. V lost 4 bases and J lost 6, with 15 bases in between. For the CDR3, the DNA is TGTGCCAGCAGTGGATGGCCAGGGGTTCCCGGGGAGCTGTTTTTT. Amino acids: CASSGWPGVPGELFF.